These 22 T cell receptor beta chains were sequenced from one sample in a study of shared clonotypes between healthy human individuals. The repertoire was sequenced with immunoSEQ multiplex PCR; TCRdb's copy has only in-frame clones and lacks some. Of 2 million to 3 million clones listed, roughly 93% are singletons. The specimen sequenced was naive CD4+ T cells from PBMCs. Subset indicated: CD45RA+ positively selected. These receptors were collected from a young man in good health. Some clones in this sample may be carry-over from other donors' samples.

This rearrangement joins TRBV28 to TRBJ1-5; perhaps TRBD1 as D (6 bases). Germline values: CDR1 MDHEN, CDR2 SYDVKM. The CDR3 runs 17 residues. Trimming cost V 4 bases and J 2 bases, with 18 bases left between them. This CDR3 reads CASSSNEQGWGNQPQHF. DNA for the CDR3: TGTGCCAGCAGTTCCAACGAACAGGGTTGGGGCAATCAGCCCCAGCATTTT.

The J gene is TRBJ1-4, the V gene TRBV11-2, with D hard to call. The V and J ends lost 4 bases and 0 bases respectively, with 12 bases between them. The CDR3 totals 16 residues. Looked up from germline, CDR1 is SGHAT and CDR2 is FQNNGV. The CDR3 DNA is TGTGCCAGCAGCTCCCGGGGTATCGCAACTAATGAAAAACTGTTTTTT. It encodes CASSSRGIATNEKLFF.

A few counts support this clone. The V gene is TRBV28, the J gene TRBJ1-2; 10 positions match TRBD1. The CDR3 is 19 residues long. J gave up 4 bases and V 4 bases, and 18 bases lay outside the gene matches. Germline-derived CDR1 and CDR2 are MDHEN and SYDVKM. CDR3 protein: CASSSNRWEDRGNRYGYTF. The CDR3 nucleotides are TGTGCCAGCAGTTCCAACCGTTGGGAGGACAGGGGGAATCGCTATGGCTACACCTTC.

The J gene is TRBJ1-4, the V gene TRBV6-5; TRBD1 matches at 7 bases. Germline CDR1 and CDR2: MNHEY and SVGAGI. This CDR3 is built from 15 residues. The V gene end was trimmed by 2 bases and the J gene end by 8 bases; junction bases not matched to a gene: 8. CDR3 sequence reads: CASSYRQGLREKLFF. The CDR3 region has the DNA TGTGCCAGCAGTTACCGACAGGGCTTAAGGGAAAAACTGTTTTTT.

V usage is TRBV4-1 and J usage is TRBJ1-2, with 8 bases identical to TRBD1. V lost 2 bases, J lost 6 bases, and 2 bases stayed unmatched. The CDR3 totals 13 residues. CDR1 is MGHRA and CDR2 is YSYEKL in the germline V gene. In DNA form, the CDR3 reads TGCGCCAGCAGCCAACCGACAGGGGATGGCTACACCTTC. Its translation is CASSQPTGDGYTF.

The V and J genes are TRBV10-3 and TRBJ1-4; the D is unclear. This CDR3 region has 14 residues. Germline assignment: CDR1 ENHRY and CDR2 SYGVKD. V shed 5 bases and J shed 7 bases, with 14 bases lying between them. CDR3 in DNA: TGTGCCATCAGTACAGATCCAGCAGGTGAAAAACTGTTTTTT. Residues: CAISTDPAGEKLFF.

V is TRBV19 and J is TRBJ1-1, with TRBD1 matching over 7 bases. CDR1 is LNHDA and CDR2 is SQIVND in the germline V gene (reference sequence). This CDR3 region has 15 residues. Unmatched junction bases numbered 6, after V lost 5 bases and J lost 0 bases. The CDR3 DNA is TGTGCCAGTAGTCTTACAGGGGTCTTGAACACTGAAGCTTTCTTT. Translation gives CASSLTGVLNTEAFF.

This rearrangement joins TRBV21-1 to TRBJ2-2. TRBV21-1 is assigned pseudogene status. This CDR3 has 18 residues. CDR3 protein: CASTPVGRLLKSAGELFF. CDR3 DNA sequence: TGTGCCAGCACCCCCGTCGGACGGCTATTGAAATCTGCCGGGGAGCTGTTTTTT.

J is TRBJ1-5 and V is TRBV27; 7 bases fit TRBD1. From germline, CDR1 is MNHEY and CDR2 SMNVEV (reference sequence). The CDR3 length is 16 residues. V trimming: 0 bases; J trimming: 12 bases; junction bases outside the gene matches: 14. The CDR3 is CASSLSAPAQGDLQHF. The CDR3 DNA follows: TGTGCCAGCAGTTTATCGGCCCCGGCCCAGGGGGATCTCCAGCATTTT.

This chain joins TRBV30 and TRBJ2-7, with TRBD2 identical over 8 bases. The CDR3 runs 14 residues. CDR1 and CDR2 (germline): GTSNPN, SVGIG (reference sequence). The trim removed 0 bases at V and 5 bases at J, leaving 6 bases unmatched. This CDR3 is CAWSVGRALNEQYF. Written as DNA, the CDR3 is TGTGCCTGGAGTGTCGGGAGGGCCTTAAACGAGCAGTACTTC. Using reference TRBV30 and TRBJ2-7 for the parts outside the CDR3, the full variable domain is SQTIHQWPATLVQPVGSPLSLECTVEGTSNPNLYWYRQAAGRGLQLLFYSVGIGQISSEVPQNLSASRPQDRQFILSSKKLLLSDSGFYLCAWSVGRALNEQYFGPGTRLTVT.

The chain uses TRBV6-1 and TRBJ1-4; D perhaps matches TRBD1 (5 bases). The CDR3 runs 14 residues. V was shortened by 7 bases and J by 8 bases, with 17 bases between the two germline ends. CDR1 is MNHNS and CDR2 is SASEGT in the germline V gene. The CDR3 DNA reads as TGTGCCAGCACTCATTCAGGGCATGGAGAAAAACTGTTTTTT. This codes for CASTHSGHGEKLFF.

The genes are TRBV7-8 and TRBJ2-1; D unclear. This CDR3 is built from 13 residues. Germline V CDR1 and CDR2: SGHVS, FQNEAQ. V lost 3 bases and J lost 3, with 6 bases in between. The CDR3 sequence: CASSFASYNEQFF. The CDR3 nucleotides are TGTGCCAGCAGCTTCGCTAGCTACAATGAGCAGTTCTTC.

This clone showed up just a few times. CDR3 loop: CASSLKRDTEAFF. The CDR3 nucleotides read TGTGCCAGTAGCTTAAAACGGGACACTGAAGCTTTCTTT. This chain joins TRBV19 and TRBJ1-1; no clear D. Trimming took off 6 bases at V and 3 bases at J, with 11 bases between the two ends. From germline, CDR1 is LNHDA and CDR2 SQIVND (reference sequence). The CDR3 is made up of 13 amino acids.

The J gene is TRBJ2-7, the V gene TRBV5-6; no clear D. Trimming took off 5 bases at V and 5 bases at J, with 8 bases between the two ends. This CDR3 is 11 amino acids long. CDR1 and CDR2 (germline): SGHDT, YYEEEE. The CDR3 DNA sequence: TGTGCCAGCAGTCTCCGGGACGAGCAGTACTTC. Residues: CASSLRDEQYF.

The J gene is TRBJ1-2, the V gene TRBV9; a possible D gene is TRBD1 (6 bases). Germline loops: CDR1 SGDLS, CDR2 YYNGEE. Between the trimmed V and J ends, which lost 6 bases and 3 bases, there was a span of 15 bases. This CDR3 is built from 14 residues. CDR3 bases: TGTGCCAGCACCGAGGGGGGGGCGCACTATGGCTACACCTTC. Translation: CASTEGGAHYGYTF.

The gene calls are TRBV19 and TRBJ2-1; maybe TRBD2 (5 bases). The CDR3 runs 12 residues. Germline CDR1 and CDR2: LNHDA and SQIVND (reference sequence). The V end was cut by 6 bases, the J end by 7 bases, with 10 bases between. CDR3 sequence (DNA): TGTGCCAGTAGCGGACGGAGGAATGAGCAGTTCTTC. It is translated as CASSGRRNEQFF.

The chain uses TRBV2 and TRBJ2-2; TRBD1 aligns across 7 bases. There are 14 residues in the CDR3. Germline loops: CDR1 SNHLY, CDR2 FYNNEI. V gave up 6 bases and J gave up 2 bases; unmatched junction bases: 3. CDR3 sequence: CASRQGINTGELFF. The CDR3 DNA reads as TGTGCCAGCAGACAGGGGATTAACACCGGGGAGCTGTTTTTT.

The chain links TRBV28 to TRBJ1-5; D unclear. Deletions cut 2 bases from V and 9 bases from J, with 8 bases between. This CDR3 has 12 residues. CDR1 and CDR2 from the germline V gene are MDHEN and SYDVKM. Here the CDR3 DNA reads TGTGCCAGCAGTTTACCGAGGACGCCCCAGCATTTT. As protein: CASSLPRTPQHF.

V and J are TRBV6-1 and TRBJ2-7, with 11 bases identical to TRBD2. Germline V CDR1 and CDR2: MNHNS, SASEGT. The V segment lost 5 bases and the J segment 12 bases; nucleotides outside the gene matches: 12. CDR3 length equals 14 residues. The CDR3 nucleotides are TGTGCCAGCAGTTTTCGGACTAGCGGGTGGGAGTCGTACTTC. It specifies CASSFRTSGWESYF.

V usage is TRBV4-2 and J usage is TRBJ2-3; 16 bases are shared with TRBD2. The CDR3 has 18 residues. The germline V gene has CDR1 LGHNA and CDR2 YNFKEQ. The J segment lost 0 bases and the V segment lost 4 bases, leaving 4 bases of the junction unmatched. The DNA for the CDR3 is TGTGCCAGCAGCCTGGGACTAGCGGGAGGGCCCAGCACAGATACGCAGTATTTT. Its protein is CASSLGLAGGPSTDTQYF.

About this clone: Other DNA sequences from this sample encode an identical CDR3 as well. The rearrangement links TRBV2 to TRBJ1-2; 7 bases fit TRBD1. CDR1 is SNHLY, CDR2 FYNNEI, per germline. Trimming removed 3 bases from V and 4 bases from J; junction bases left unmatched: 2. The CDR3 is made up of 13 amino acids. CDR3 DNA sequence: TGTGCCAGCAGTGATAACAGGGGCTATGGCTACACCTTC. Encoded protein: CASSDNRGYGYTF.

The chain employs TRBV10-3 and TRBJ1-2, with D perhaps TRBD1 (6 bases). V gave up 5 bases and J gave up 7 bases, with 8 bases separating them. Germline V CDR1 and CDR2: ENHRY, SYGVKD. The CDR3 is made up of 11 amino acids. The CDR3 sequence is CAISTGFGYTF. The CDR3 DNA reads as TGTGCCATCAGTACAGGGTTTGGCTACACCTTC.